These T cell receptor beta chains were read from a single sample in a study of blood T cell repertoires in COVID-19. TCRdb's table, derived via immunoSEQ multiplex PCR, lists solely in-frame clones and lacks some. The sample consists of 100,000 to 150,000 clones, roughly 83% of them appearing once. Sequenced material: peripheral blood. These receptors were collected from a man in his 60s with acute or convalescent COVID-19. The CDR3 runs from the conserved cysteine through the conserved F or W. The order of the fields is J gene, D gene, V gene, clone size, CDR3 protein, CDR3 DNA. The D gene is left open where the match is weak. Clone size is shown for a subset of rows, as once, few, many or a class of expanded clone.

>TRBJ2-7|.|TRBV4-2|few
CASSQGTAEAQYF
TGTGCCAGCAGCCAAGGTACAGCGGAGGCCCAGTACTTC
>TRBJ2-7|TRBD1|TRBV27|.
CASSFGPGQALYEQYF
TGTGCCAGCAGTTTCGGACCGGGACAGGCACTCTACGAGCAGTACTTC
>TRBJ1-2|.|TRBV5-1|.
CASSFAGTDGYTF
TGCGCCAGCAGCTTCGCAGGCACTGATGGCTACACCTTC
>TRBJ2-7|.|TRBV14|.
CASSQEGVGGGLVYEQYF
TGTGCCAGCAGCCAAGAAGGTGTGGGGGGAGGATTGGTCTACGAGCAGTACTTC
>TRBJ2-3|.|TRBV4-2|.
CASSQGGMQYF
TGTGCCAGCAGCCAGGGGGGTATGCAGTATTTT
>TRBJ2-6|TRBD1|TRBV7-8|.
CASSFRTGDPSGANVLTF
TGTGCCAGCAGCTTCCGGACAGGGGACCCCTCTGGGGCCAACGTCCTGACTTTC
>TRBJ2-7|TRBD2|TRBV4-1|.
CASSQETGRALEQYF
TGCGCCAGCAGCCAAGAGACCGGGAGGGCGCTTGAGCAGTACTTC
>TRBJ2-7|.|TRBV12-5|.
CASAQDSDYEQYF
TGTGCTAGTGCCCAAGACAGCGACTACGAGCAGTACTTC
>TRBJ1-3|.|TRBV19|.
CASSIRTASGNTIYF
TGTGCCAGTAGTATACGGACAGCCTCTGGAAACACCATATATTTT
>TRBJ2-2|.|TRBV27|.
CASSLLGASNTGELFF
TGTGCCAGCAGTTTATTGGGGGCCTCGAACACCGGGGAGCTGTTTTTT
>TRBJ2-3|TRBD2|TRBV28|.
CASSPPGVGTRGGLAYF
TGTGCCAGCAGCCCTCCCGGAGTCGGGACTAGGGGGGGGTTGGCGTATTTT
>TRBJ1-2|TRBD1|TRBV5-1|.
CASSPDRVANYGYTF
TGCGCCAGCAGCCCTGACAGGGTAGCTAACTATGGCTACACCTTC
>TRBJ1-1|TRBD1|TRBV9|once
CASSFGQADTEAFF
TGTGCCAGCAGCTTTGGACAGGCCGACACTGAAGCTTTCTTT
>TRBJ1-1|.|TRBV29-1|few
CSVLQGDVSTEAFF
TGCAGCGTACTACAGGGAGATGTGAGCACTGAAGCTTTCTTT
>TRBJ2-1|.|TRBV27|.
CASSLRGVFYNEQFF
TGTGCCAGCAGTTTACGCGGGGTATTTTACAATGAGCAGTTCTTC
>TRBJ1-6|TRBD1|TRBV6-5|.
CASSSSGGSNSPLHF
TGTGCCAGCAGTTCCTCAGGGGGCAGTAATTCACCCCTCCACTTT
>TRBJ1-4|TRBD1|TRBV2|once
CASRTGGSNEKLFF
TGTGCCAGCAGGACAGGGGGTTCTAATGAAAAACTGTTTTTT
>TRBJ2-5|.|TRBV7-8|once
CASSSPGEETQYF
TGTGCCAGCAGCTCCCCAGGGGAAGAGACCCAGTACTTC
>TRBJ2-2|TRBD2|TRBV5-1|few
CASSLTAGESGELFF
TGCGCCAGCAGCTTGACAGCGGGAGAGTCCGGGGAGCTGTTTTTT
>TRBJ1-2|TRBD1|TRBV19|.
CASIIGTGSNYGYTF
TGTGCCAGTATCATCGGGACAGGTTCTAACTATGGCTACACCTTC
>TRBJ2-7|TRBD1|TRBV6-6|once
CASSYTPGQGGEQYF
TGTGCCAGCAGTTACACTCCGGGACAGGGAGGCGAGCAGTACTTC
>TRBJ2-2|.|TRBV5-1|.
CASSFEWTKNTGELFF
TGCGCCAGCAGCTTTGAGTGGACAAAGAACACCGGGGAGCTGTTTTTT
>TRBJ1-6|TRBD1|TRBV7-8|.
CASSSLDRDNSPLHF
TGTGCCAGCAGCTCCCTAGACAGGGATAATTCACCCCTCCACTTT
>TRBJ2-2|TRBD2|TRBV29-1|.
CSVKITTSGNTGELFF
TGCAGCGTTAAAATCACGACTAGCGGTAACACCGGGGAGCTGTTTTTT
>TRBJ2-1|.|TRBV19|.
CASSNFLRTINNEQFF
TGTGCCAGTAGTAATTTTTTGCGGACTATAAACAATGAGCAGTTCTTC
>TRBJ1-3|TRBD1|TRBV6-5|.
CASLGQGASGNTIYF
TGTGCCAGCCTCGGACAGGGGGCGAGTGGAAACACCATATATTTT
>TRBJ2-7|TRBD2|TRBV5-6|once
CASSLGGLAGEQYF
TGTGCCAGCAGCTTGGGAGGACTAGCTGGCGAGCAGTACTTC
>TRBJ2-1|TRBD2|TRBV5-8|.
CASSLSGTNVYNEQFF
TGTGCCAGCAGCCTCAGCGGGACTAACGTCTACAATGAGCAGTTCTTC
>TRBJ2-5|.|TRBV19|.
CASSIGQSLYF
TGTGCCAGTAGTATAGGTCAGTCCCTGTACTTC
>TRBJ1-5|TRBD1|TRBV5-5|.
CASSLEPGQGHQPQHF
TGTGCCAGCAGCCTCGAACCGGGACAGGGCCATCAGCCCCAGCATTTT
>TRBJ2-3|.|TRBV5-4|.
CASSLAPGASTDTQYF
TGTGCCAGCAGCTTGGCCCCGGGAGCTAGCACAGATACGCAGTATTTT
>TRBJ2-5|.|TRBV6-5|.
CASSLERETQYF
TGTGCCAGCAGTCTTGAGAGGGAGACCCAGTACTTC
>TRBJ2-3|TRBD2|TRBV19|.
CASSIAAPGGDTQYF
TGTGCCAGTAGTATAGCAGCCCCCGGGGGGGATACGCAGTATTTT
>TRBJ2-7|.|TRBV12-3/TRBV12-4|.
CASSSSGTHEQYF
TGTGCCAGCAGTTCGTCCGGGACTCACGAGCAGTACTTC
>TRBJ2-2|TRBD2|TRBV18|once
CASSPNNFAGGRTGELFF
TGTGCCAGCTCACCGAATAACTTCGCGGGAGGCCGCACCGGGGAGCTGTTTTTT
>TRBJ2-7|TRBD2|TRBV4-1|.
CASSHPGLAAYEQYF
TGCGCCAGCAGCCACCCGGGACTAGCGGCCTACGAGCAGTACTTC
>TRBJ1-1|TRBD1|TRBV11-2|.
CASRTLGQSPEAFF
TGTGCCAGCAGAACCCTGGGACAGTCCCCCGAAGCTTTCTTT
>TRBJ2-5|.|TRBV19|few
CASRGNRLKQETQYF
TGTGCCAGTAGAGGAAACAGGTTGAAGCAAGAGACCCAGTACTTC
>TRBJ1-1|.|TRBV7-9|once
CASSQTMDTEAFF
TGTGCCAGCAGCCAGACTATGGACACTGAAGCTTTCTTT
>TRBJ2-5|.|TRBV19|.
CASSTQGQETQYF
TGTGCCAGTAGTACACAGGGACAAGAGACCCAGTACTTC
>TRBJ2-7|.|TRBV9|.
CASSPRGAASSYEQYF
TGTGCCAGCAGCCCCAGGGGGGCAGCGAGCTCCTACGAGCAGTACTTC
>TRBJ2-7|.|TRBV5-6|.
CASSTLVATTYEQYF
TGTGCCAGCAGCACCTTGGTAGCGACCACCTACGAGCAGTACTTC
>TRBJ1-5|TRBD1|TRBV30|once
CAWSPDRGSDSNQPQHF
TGTGCCTGGAGCCCGGACAGGGGGAGCGATAGCAATCAGCCCCAGCATTTT
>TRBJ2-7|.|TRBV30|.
CAWSVQEQQYF
TGTGCCTGGAGTGTACAAGAACAGCAGTACTTC
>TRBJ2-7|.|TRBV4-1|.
CASSQYYVDTLSSYEQYF
TGCGCCAGCAGCCAGTATTACGTGGACACCTTAAGCTCCTACGAGCAGTACTTC
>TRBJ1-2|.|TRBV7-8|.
CASSLGSSWPPAGYGYTF
TGTGCCAGCAGCTTAGGATCTTCTTGGCCACCGGCGGGCTATGGCTACACCTTC
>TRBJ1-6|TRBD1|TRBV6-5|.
CASNRGQGSNSPLHF
TGTGCCAGCAATCGAGGACAGGGGAGCAATTCACCCCTCCACTTT
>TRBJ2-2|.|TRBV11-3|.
CASSLVSSGELFF
TGTGCCAGCAGCTTAGTATCGTCCGGGGAGCTGTTTTTT
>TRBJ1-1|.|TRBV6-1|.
CASSETGHAFF
TGTGCCAGCAGTGAAACGGGACACGCTTTCTTT
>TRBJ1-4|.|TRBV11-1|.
CASSLGVGNEKLFF
TGTGCCAGCAGCTTGGGAGTCGGGAATGAAAAACTGTTTTTT
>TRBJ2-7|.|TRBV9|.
CASSVGQYFYEQYF
TGTGCCAGCAGCGTCGGACAGTACTTCTACGAGCAGTACTTC
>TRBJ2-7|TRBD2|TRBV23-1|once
CASSQSFGLAGCLRSYEQYF
TGCGCCAGCAGTCAATCGTTCGGACTAGCGGGATGCCTCCGCTCCTACGAGCAGTACTTC
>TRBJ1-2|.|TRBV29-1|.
CSVEASRDTARGYTF
TGCAGCGTTGAAGCCAGCCGGGACACGGCCAGGGGCTACACCTTC
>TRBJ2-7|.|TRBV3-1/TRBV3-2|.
CASSLKAAFYEQYF
TGTGCCAGCAGCCTAAAAGCCGCCTTCTACGAGCAGTACTTC
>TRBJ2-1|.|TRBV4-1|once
CASSQGALSSYNEQFF
TGCGCCAGCAGCCAAGGAGCGCTAAGCTCCTACAATGAGCAGTTCTTC
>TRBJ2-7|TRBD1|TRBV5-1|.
CASSLVRDRGYEQYF
TGCGCCAGCAGCTTGGTTAGGGACAGGGGTTACGAGCAGTACTTC